The 9 T cell receptor beta chains presented below share a single source sample, sequenced in a study of molecular identifiers for immune sequencing clone quantification. MiXCR, run by TCRdb on the PCR reads, gives a single entry per CDR3 protein. The sample shows a few hundred thousand distinct CDR3 sequences, roughly a quarter of them seen only once. The sequencing sample was made of naive CD8+ T cells from blood, with Jurkat cell RNA spiked in. This sample's subset: FACS-sorted CD8+CD4-CCR7+CD45RA+ naive T cells. Receptor source: a human donor in good health. Some libraries in this study had Jurkat cell RNA spiked in.

The chain joins TRBV19 to TRBJ2-5; D tentatively reads TRBD1 or TRBD2 (5 bases each). V dropped 4 bases and J dropped 3 bases, with 15 bases sitting between them. The germline V gene encodes CDR1 LNHDA and CDR2 SQIVND (reference sequence). The length of the CDR3 is 15 residues. CDR3 sequence: CASSSRDGRKETQYF. CDR3 DNA sequence: TGTGCCAGTAGTAGTAGGGACGGAAGAAAAGAGACCCAGTACTTC.

Many counts were recorded for this clonotype. The V and J genes are TRBV2 and TRBJ2-7; D remains ambiguous. V shed 3 bases and J shed 1 base, with 10 bases lying between them. The CDR3 spans 14 residues. Per the germline V gene, CDR1 is SNHLY and CDR2 is FYNNEI. The CDR3 sequence is CASSDPLQSYEQYF. CDR3 coding DNA: TGTGCCAGCAGTGATCCTCTACAGTCCTACGAGCAGTACTTC.

This clonotype was found many times. This chain joins TRBV28 and TRBJ2-1; D uncertain. This CDR3 spans 14 amino acids. Per germline, CDR1 MDHEN and CDR2 SYDVKM. Trimming removed 5 bases at V and 5 bases at J, with 13 bases between. CDR3 sequence: CASSPRGPDNEQFF. CDR3 in DNA: TGTGCCAGCAGTCCCCGTGGGCCTGACAATGAGCAGTTCTTC.

The rearrangement joins TRBV12-3 or TRBV12-4 to TRBJ2-3; D call uncertain. V lost 6 bases and J 5 bases, leaving 9 bases between the germline ends. The CDR3 runs 12 residues. The CDR3 sequence is CASSQMGDTQYF. The CDR3 DNA sequence: TGTGCCAGCAGCCAGATGGGAGATACGCAGTATTTT.

The CDR3, as DNA: TGTGCCAGTAGTATAGCCGGCCAGGGGTTCGAGCAGTACTTC. Protein: CASSIAGQGFEQYF. This chain joins TRBV19 and TRBJ2-7, with D tentatively TRBD1 (6 bases). CDR1 and CDR2 from the germline V gene are LNHDA and SQIVND (reference sequence). The CDR3 extends over 14 amino acids. Trimming removed 1 base at V and 6 bases at J, with 13 bases between.

This clonotype was observed at least ten times. The chain couples TRBV28 to TRBJ2-7; 8 bases match TRBD1. Trimming took 7 bases from V and 3 from J; bases not matched to a gene: 8. CDR3 size: 14 residues. Germline V lookup: CDR1 MDHEN, CDR2 SYDVKM. CDR3 bases: TGTGCCAGCACCATAAGGACAGGGTACTACGAGCAGTACTTC. This sequence encodes CASTIRTGYYEQYF.

With respect to this clonotype: An end of the junction differs from the germline gene, which may be a read error. The rearrangement links TRBV12-5 to TRBJ2-1, with D perhaps TRBD2 (6 bases). Germline V gene lookup returns CDR1 LGHNT and CDR2 FRNRAP. The length of the CDR3 is 15 residues. The CDR3 sequence is CASGSGPVSYIEQFF. The CDR3 DNA follows: TGTGCTAGTGGTAGCGGGCCGGTGTCCTACATTGAGCAGTTCTTC.

The chain carries TRBV28 and TRBJ2-7, with 10 bases aligning to TRBD2. CDR3 length equals 16 residues. Germline V CDR1 and CDR2: MDHEN, SYDVKM. Trimming at V came to 5 bases and at J to 3 bases, leaving 10 bases not matched to a gene. CDR3 in DNA: TGTGCCAGCAGTCTGGGGACCGGGACTAGCGACTACGAGCAGTACTTC. Encoded protein: CASSLGTGTSDYEQYF.

The V gene is TRBV6-5, the J gene TRBJ2-7; TRBD2 aligns across 7 bases. Germline-derived CDR1 and CDR2 are MNHEY and SVGAGI. The CDR3 sequence is 16 residues long. V gave up 0 bases and J gave up 4 bases; unmatched junction bases: 9. The CDR3 sequence is CASSYSGSSGLYEQYF. CDR3 DNA sequence: TGTGCCAGCAGTTACTCGGGGTCTAGCGGCCTTTACGAGCAGTACTTC.